A single sample gave rise to the 17 T cell receptor beta chains below, sequenced in a study of graft-versus-host responses after intestinal transplantation. The method was immunoSEQ multiplex PCR; TCRdb's version includes in-frame clones alone and lacks a portion of them. The table lists some 45,000 clones, 91% of them singletons. The input for sequencing was PBMCs, taken 524 days after transplant. The origin of the receptors is a human patient who received an intestinal transplant, so some T cells may come from the graft donor.

The rearrangement uses TRBV5-1 and TRBJ2-6; D gene ambiguous. Germline V CDR1 and CDR2: SGHRS, YFSETQ. V lost 4 bases and J 1 base, leaving 18 bases between the germline ends. The CDR3 contains 18 residues. CDR3 residues: CASSTEISLFSGANVLTF. The CDR3 DNA sequence: TGCGCCAGCAGCACGGAGATTTCCTTATTTTCTGGGGCCAACGTCCTGACTTTC.

The chain recombines TRBV27 with TRBJ1-1, with 7 bases fitting TRBD1. V shed 5 bases and J 6 bases; nucleotides not matched to a gene: 18. This CDR3 contains 17 residues. Germline CDR1 is MNHEY and CDR2 is SMNVEV (reference sequence). This chain's CDR3 is CASSKRGTVGQASEAFF. For the CDR3, the DNA is TGTGCCAGCAGTAAACGGGGGACAGTAGGGCAAGCTTCTGAAGCTTTCTTT.

V gene TRBV11-1 combines with J gene TRBJ2-5; TRBD1 might be the D (5 bases). Trimming removed 2 bases at V and 2 bases at J, with 12 bases between. The CDR3 is 15 residues long. Germline V gene lookup returns CDR1 SGHAT and CDR2 FQDESV (reference sequence). The CDR3 DNA follows: TGTGCCAGCAGCTTAAGGACGGCAGGGCAAGAGACCCAGTACTTC. It is translated as CASSLRTAGQETQYF. The variable domain in full, with the rest retrieved from reference TRBV11-1 and TRBJ2-5, is EAEVAQSPRYKITEKSQAVAFWCDPISGHATLYWYRQILGQGPELLVQFQDESVVDDSQLPKDRFSAERLKGVDSTLKIQPAELGDSAMYLCASSLRTAGQETQYFGPGTRLLVL.

V and J are TRBV20-1 and TRBJ2-7; D not resolved. V shed 5 bases and J shed 2 bases, with 7 bases lying between them. The CDR3 runs to 11 residues. Germline values: CDR1 DFQATT, CDR2 SNEGSKA (reference sequence). CDR3 sequence reads: CSAGPAYEQYF. The CDR3 bases are TGCAGTGCTGGACCTGCCTACGAGCAGTACTTC.

This clone is medium-sized (0.01 to 0.1%) by share. This chain links TRBV5-5 with TRBJ2-7; no reliable D call. The CDR3 runs to 13 residues. CDR1 and CDR2 from the germline V gene are SGHKS and YYEKEE (reference sequence). Trimming took 6 bases from V and 3 from J, leaving 13 bases between them. DNA for the CDR3: TGTGCCAGCACCCTTGACATGTTCTACGAGCAGTACTTC. Its protein product is CASTLDMFYEQYF.

The chain has TRBV6-5 and TRBJ2-7, with D unclear. Between the trimmed V and J ends, which lost 0 bases and 4 bases, there was a span of 10 bases. The CDR3 totals 14 residues. Germline values: CDR1 MNHEY, CDR2 SVGAGI. CDR3 region: CASSYSFPTYEQYF. CDR3 nucleotides: TGTGCCAGCAGTTACTCATTCCCTACATACGAGCAGTACTTC.

This chain connects TRBV6-1 to TRBJ2-1; D not certain. The CDR3 length is 13 residues. Trimming took off 9 bases at V and 4 bases at J, with 13 bases between the two ends. CDR1 is MNHNS and CDR2 is SASEGT in the germline V gene. CDR3: CASCALLYNEQFF. The CDR3 DNA is TGTGCCAGTTGTGCTCTTTTATACAATGAGCAGTTCTTC.

This chain uses TRBV7-2 with TRBJ2-7, with TRBD2 identical over 7 bases. The CDR3 sequence is 16 residues long. The V gene end was trimmed by 0 bases and the J gene end by 3 bases; junction bases not matched to a gene: 8. Germline V gene data show CDR1 as SGHTA and CDR2 as FQGNSA. The CDR3 loop is CASSLASDGRLYEQYF. The CDR3 bases are TGTGCCAGCAGCTTAGCGTCCGACGGGAGGCTCTACGAGCAGTACTTC.

This sequence joins TRBV4-1 and TRBJ2-1, with D uncertain. The germline V gene has CDR1 MGHRA and CDR2 YSYEKL. Trimming shortened V by 0 bases and J by 5 bases, and 8 bases separated the two germline ends. CDR3 length equals 14 residues. Here the CDR3 DNA reads TGCGCCAGCAGCCAAGAAGGCCTGAACAATGAGCAGTTCTTC. It is translated as CASSQEGLNNEQFF.

This sequence joins TRBV6-1 and TRBJ2-1; D perhaps matches TRBD2 (5 bases). The CDR3 runs 15 residues. From germline, CDR1 is MNHNS and CDR2 SASEGT. Trimming stripped 6 bases from V and 0 bases from J, with 12 bases between. The CDR3 DNA reads as TGTGCCAGCAGCTCAAGCGGAATCTCCTACAATGAGCAGTTCTTC. Protein product: CASSSSGISYNEQFF.

V gene TRBV10-1 combines with J gene TRBJ2-2; D gene unclear. V shed 3 bases and J shed 1 base, with 6 bases lying between them. Germline CDR1 WNHNN, CDR2 SYGVQD (reference sequence). This CDR3 has 14 amino acids. CDR3: CASSDWGNTGELFF. For the CDR3, the DNA is TGCGCCAGCAGTGACTGGGGGAACACCGGGGAGCTGTTTTTT.

The rearrangement links TRBV5-4 to TRBJ2-2, with unresolved D. The CDR3 loop spans 15 amino acids. Germline loops: CDR1 SGHNT, CDR2 YYREEE (reference sequence). Deletions cut 2 bases from V and 5 bases from J, with 13 bases between. CDR3 sequence reads: CASSLGLGTTGELFF. The CDR3 region has the DNA TGTGCCAGCAGCTTAGGGCTAGGAACGACCGGGGAGCTGTTTTTT.

The CDR3 coding sequence is TGTGCCAGTAGTATAGGTTCGGTTAGGAACACTGAAGCTTTCTTT. Its translation: CASSIGSVRNTEAFF. The V gene is TRBV19, the J gene TRBJ1-1; D is unclear. Trimming removed 1 base from V and 1 base from J, with 10 bases in between. Germline values: CDR1 LNHDA, CDR2 SQIVND (reference sequence). CDR3 length: 15 amino acids.

The chain links TRBV19 to TRBJ2-5; D remains unclear. The J call may be mistaken, given a closer DNA end match to TRBJ2-7. CDR3 length: 14 amino acids. Germline CDR1 reads LNHDA; CDR2 reads SQIVND (reference sequence). CDR3 loop: CASASLENTYEQYF. The CDR3 nucleotides read TGTGCCAGTGCATCTCTGGAAAACACCTACGAGCAGTACTTC.

This chain joins TRBV5-6 and TRBJ2-5; 9 nucleotides agree with TRBD1. CDR1 SGHDT and CDR2 YYEEEE come from the germline V gene. The CDR3 has 15 amino acids. The trim removed 1 base at V and 4 bases at J, leaving 5 bases unmatched. CDR3 bases: TGTGCCAGCAGCTTGCCGGACAGGGGCGGAGAGACCCAGTACTTC. It is translated as CASSLPDRGGETQYF. The whole variable domain, remainder taken from reference TRBV5-6 and TRBJ2-5, is DAGVTQSPTHLIKTRGQQVTLRCSPKSGHDTVSWYQQALGQGPQFIFQYYEEEERQRGNFPDRFSGHQFPNYSSELNVNALLLGDSALYLCASSLPDRGGETQYFGPGTRLLVL.

This clone was picked up one time. The CDR3 region is CASSQDQREGGQYF. Here the CDR3 DNA reads TGCGCCAGCAGCCAAGACCAGCGGGAGGGCGGGCAGTACTTC. The chain joins TRBV4-1 to TRBJ2-7; 10 positions match TRBD2. The J segment lost 9 bases and the V segment lost 0 bases, leaving 5 bases of the junction unmatched. The CDR3 runs to 14 residues. CDR1 MGHRA and CDR2 YSYEKL come from the germline V gene.

This chain uses TRBV2 with TRBJ2-3, with TRBD1 as a possible D gene (6 bases). The V gene's germline CDR1 is SNHLY and CDR2 FYNNEI. The CDR3 is 14 amino acids. V was pared by 8 bases and J by 2 bases, with 14 bases between. CDR3 DNA sequence: TGTGCCAGCGAGACAGGTGGGCCCACAGATACGCAGTATTTT. Protein product: CASETGGPTDTQYF.